This is a list of T cell receptor beta chains from one sample in a study of blood T cell repertoires in COVID-19. This table comes from immunoSEQ multiplex PCR, and its TCRdb copy is limited to in-frame clones, with some not included. This table holds approximately 170,000 clones, approximately 82% found once. Sequencing input: peripheral blood. These receptors were obtained from a woman in her seventies who had recovered from COVID-19. The conserved cysteine and the conserved F or W are not part of the CDR3 here.

>TRBV9
ASSGSWGSYNEKLF
>TRBV2
ASRGQADTQY
>TRBV2
ASSEVGRDYGYT
>TRBV10-3
AISPDRGGRNEQF
>TRBV5-4
ASSLGRTAFYGYT
>TRBV7-9
ASSPGQGKDTIY
>TRBV19
ASSIGVSGNTIY
>TRBV15
ATSSGGEYT
>TRBV20-1
SASMVAGQETQY
>TRBV18
ASSPVDQQGGADTQY
>TRBV15
ATSGNRGTEAF
>TRBV7-3
ASSPQTGETQY
>TRBV11-2
ASSPGRGPTEAF
>TRBV5-5
ASTLSPPGGITDTQY
>TRBV4-1
ASSRTGTTLYEQY
>TRBV7-6
ASSLWILPPAGDHEQF
>TRBV29-1
SVGHGGNYGYT
>TRBV20-1
SAPHGQGPT
>TRBV7-2
ASSPTSGADTQY
>TRBV5-1
ASTSGQGYEQY
>TRBV7-2
ASSSPGQGSDEQY
>TRBV9
ASSVEGFGPLH
>TRBV7-2
ASSSGGSGIGNEQF
>TRBV2
ASRHRVRVGDEKLF
>TRBV19
ASSGPDRVGGYT
>TRBV7-2
ASRVGGGYGYT
>TRBV10-3
ATRDSYQPQH
>TRBV18
ASSPGTSTDTQY
>TRBV30
AWSGTDEQF
>TRBV5-1
ASSLEQDYEQY
>TRBV5-1
ASSSQVAKNIQY
>TRBV15
ATSRVGGFRSPLH
>TRBV5-4
ASTPGDSYGYT
>TRBV7-9
ASSTAGGRGEQY
>TRBV7-3
ASSLAGANNEQF
>TRBV18
ASSPPGQENSPLH
>TRBV7-9
ASVSGTGLSYT
>TRBV7-3
ASSLIGGGGPGGEQF
>TRBV19
ASSEGRTGGPLAKNIQY
>TRBV5-1
ASSLSPRNTEAF
>TRBV11-2
ASNTRGGTETQY
>TRBV18
ASSPWDRVWETQY
>TRBV5-1
ASSLEARPSYEQY
>TRBV9
ASSARTGAGELF
>TRBV5-1
ASSLAVTNTGELF
>TRBV3-1/TRBV3-2
ASSQGGRGPATEAF
>TRBV5-1
ASSLGNRGSTEAF
>TRBV5-1
ASSTPGVYGYT
>TRBV27
ASSLGLMGRGEQF